The table lists the clone carrying this T cell receptor (beta chain) with a few counts. TCRdb independently ran MiXCR on the 5' RACE reads; one entry per CDR3 protein. The sample consists of 4,700 or so distinct CDR3 sequences, about 70% of them appearing once. V lost 5 bases to trimming and J lost 6 bases, with 11 bases between them. This CDR3 spans 13 amino acids. Naive CD4+ T cells were purified with Tregs depleted by CD25. Sequenced input: naive CD4+ T cells sorted from blood. Subset noted: naive CD4+ T cells, CD4+CD45RA+CD25-. The sequence was obtained from a female donor with breast cancer. The V and J genes are TRBV12-3 or TRBV12-4 and TRBJ2-1; D remains unclear. As DNA, the CDR3 is TGTGCCAGCAGTCCCGAAGGCCTCAATGAGCAGTTCTTC. Its protein product is CASSPEGLNEQFF.